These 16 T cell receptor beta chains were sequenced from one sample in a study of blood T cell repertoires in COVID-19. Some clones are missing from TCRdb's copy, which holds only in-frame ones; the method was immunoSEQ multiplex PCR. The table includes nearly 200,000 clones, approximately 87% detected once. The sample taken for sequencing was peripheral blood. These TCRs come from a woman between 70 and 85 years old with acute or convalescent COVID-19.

This CDR3 is CASSHTDMMGITEAFF. The CDR3 nucleotides are TGCGCCAGCAGCCATACAGATATGATGGGTATCACTGAAGCTTTCTTT. The rearrangement links TRBV4-1 to TRBJ1-1; D call uncertain. The CDR3 is made up of 16 amino acids. CDR1 MGHRA and CDR2 YSYEKL come from the germline V gene. Trimming shortened V by 3 bases and J by 4 bases, and 18 bases separated the two germline ends.

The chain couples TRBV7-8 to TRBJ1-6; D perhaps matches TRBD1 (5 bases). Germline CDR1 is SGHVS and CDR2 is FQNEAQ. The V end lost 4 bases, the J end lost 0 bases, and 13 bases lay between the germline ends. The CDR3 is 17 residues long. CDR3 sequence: CASSSFTGSSYNSPLHF. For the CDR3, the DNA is TGTGCCAGCAGCTCCTTTACAGGAAGCTCCTATAATTCACCCCTCCACTTT. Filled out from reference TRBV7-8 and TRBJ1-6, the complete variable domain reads GAGVSQSPRYKVAKRGQDVALRCDPISGHVSLFWYQQALGQGPEFLTYFQNEAQLDKSGLPSDRFFAERPEGSVSTLKIQRTQQEDSAVYLCASSSFTGSSYNSPLHFGNGTRLTVT.

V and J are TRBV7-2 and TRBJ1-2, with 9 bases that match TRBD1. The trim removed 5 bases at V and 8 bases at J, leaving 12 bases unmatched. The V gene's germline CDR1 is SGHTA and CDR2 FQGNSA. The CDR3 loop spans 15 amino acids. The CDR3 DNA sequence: TGTGCCAGCAGCCTCACCCGGGACAGGGCCGCGGGCTACACCTTC. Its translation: CASSLTRDRAAGYTF.

CDR3 coding DNA: TGTGCCAGCAGTTACTCCCGGACTAGCGGCGCCTACGAGCAGTACTTC. It specifies CASSYSRTSGAYEQYF. The chain links TRBV6-2 or TRBV6-3 to TRBJ2-7, with 10 positions matching TRBD2. Germline assignment: CDR1 MNHEY and CDR2 SVGEGT. The CDR3 runs to 16 residues. V shed 0 bases and J 2 bases; nucleotides not matched to a gene: 4.

Written as DNA, the CDR3 is TGCGCCAGCAGGGACGGTTCTAGCGGGGTGTACGAGCAGTACTTC. Its translation: CASRDGSSGVYEQYF. The J gene is TRBJ2-7, the V gene TRBV10-2; 9 nucleotides align to TRBD2. The CDR3 spans 15 residues. Unmatched junction bases numbered 10, after V lost 6 bases and J lost 4 bases. Germline V gives CDR1 WSHSY, CDR2 SAAADI.

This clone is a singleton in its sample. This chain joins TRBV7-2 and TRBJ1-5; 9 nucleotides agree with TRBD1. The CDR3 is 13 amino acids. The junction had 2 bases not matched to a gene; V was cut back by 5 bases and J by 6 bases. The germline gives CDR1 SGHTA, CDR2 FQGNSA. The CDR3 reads CASSLQGAQPQHF. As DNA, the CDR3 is TGTGCCAGCAGCCTACAGGGGGCTCAGCCCCAGCATTTT.

The CDR3 is CASSFSAGNTEAFF. The CDR3 nucleotides are TGCGCCAGCAGCTTCTCTGCAGGTAACACTGAAGCTTTCTTT. The gene calls are TRBV5-1 and TRBJ1-1; D gene unclear. Germline CDR1 reads SGHRS; CDR2 reads YFSETQ. The CDR3 covers 14 residues. The V end was cut by 2 bases, the J end by 2 bases, with 10 bases between.

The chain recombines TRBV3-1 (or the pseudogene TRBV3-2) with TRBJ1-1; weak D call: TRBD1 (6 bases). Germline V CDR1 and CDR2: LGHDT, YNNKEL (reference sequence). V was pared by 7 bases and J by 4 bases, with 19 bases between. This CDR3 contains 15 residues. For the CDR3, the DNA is TGTGCCAGCACCTTCTTGGGTGCGGGGGCCACTGAAGCTTTCTTT. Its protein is CASTFLGAGATEAFF.

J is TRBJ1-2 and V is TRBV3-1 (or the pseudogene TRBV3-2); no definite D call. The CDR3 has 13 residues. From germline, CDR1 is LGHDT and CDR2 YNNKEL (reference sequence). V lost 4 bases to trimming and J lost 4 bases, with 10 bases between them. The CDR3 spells CASSLPYGYGYTF. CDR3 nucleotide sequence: TGTGCCAGCAGCCTCCCATACGGCTATGGCTACACCTTC.

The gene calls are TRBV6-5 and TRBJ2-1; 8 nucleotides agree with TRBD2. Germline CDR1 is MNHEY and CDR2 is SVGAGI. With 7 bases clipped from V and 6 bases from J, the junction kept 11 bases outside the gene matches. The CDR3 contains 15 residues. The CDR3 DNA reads TGTGCCAGCATTCCTTGGGCGGGGGGTCGCAATGAGCAGTTCTTC. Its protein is CASIPWAGGRNEQFF.

CDR3 in amino acids: CASWGGPDWANYGYTF. The CDR3 nucleotides are TGTGCCAGCTGGGGGGGGCCCGACTGGGCTAACTATGGCTACACCTTC. The V call is TRBV28, the J call TRBJ1-2; D is perhaps TRBD1 (6 bases). V lost 8 bases and J lost 0, with 19 bases in between. Germline V gene lookup returns CDR1 MDHEN and CDR2 SYDVKM. The CDR3 consists of 16 residues.

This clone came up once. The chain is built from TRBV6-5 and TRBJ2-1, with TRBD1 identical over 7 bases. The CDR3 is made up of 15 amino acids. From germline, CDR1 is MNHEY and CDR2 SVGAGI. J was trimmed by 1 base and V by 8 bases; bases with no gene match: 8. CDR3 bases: TGTGCCAGCCGGGTACACAGGGGTTCCTACAATGAGCAGTTCTTC. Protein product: CASRVHRGSYNEQFF.

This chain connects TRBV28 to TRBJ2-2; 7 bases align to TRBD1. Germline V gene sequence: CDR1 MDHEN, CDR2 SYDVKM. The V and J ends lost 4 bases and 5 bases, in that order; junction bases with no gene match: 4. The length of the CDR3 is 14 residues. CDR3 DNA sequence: TGTGCCAGCAGTTCTACAGGGGCTACCGGGGAGCTGTTTTTT. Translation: CASSSTGATGELFF.

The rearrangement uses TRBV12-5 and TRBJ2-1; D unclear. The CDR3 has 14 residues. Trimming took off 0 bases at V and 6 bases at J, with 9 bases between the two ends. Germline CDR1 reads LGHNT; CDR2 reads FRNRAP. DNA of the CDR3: TGTGCTAGTGGTTTGGTACTTCCCATCAATGAGCAGTTCTTC. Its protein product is CASGLVLPINEQFF.

CDR3 region: CASSLLRGAGDTQYF. Written as DNA, the CDR3 is TGTGCCAGCAGTTTACTGCGGGGGGCCGGGGATACGCAGTATTTT. The chain has TRBV28 and TRBJ2-3, with 8 bases fitting TRBD2. This CDR3 has 15 residues. The ends lost 2 bases at V and 6 bases at J; junction bases unmatched: 7. Germline V gives CDR1 MDHEN, CDR2 SYDVKM.

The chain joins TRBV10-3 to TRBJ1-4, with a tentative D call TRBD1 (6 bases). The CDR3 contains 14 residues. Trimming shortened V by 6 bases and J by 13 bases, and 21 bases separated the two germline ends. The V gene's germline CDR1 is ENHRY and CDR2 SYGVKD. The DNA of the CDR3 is TGTGCCATCAGCACCGGGACACCCGAAAGTGGACTGTTTTTT. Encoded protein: CAISTGTPESGLFF.